This TCR beta chain was sequenced in a study of response to subunit inactivated influenza vaccine. Many counts were recorded for this clonotype. Germline V lookup: CDR1 LNHNV, CDR2 YYDKDF (reference sequence). The CDR3 covers 19 residues. V trimming: 0 bases; J trimming: 0 bases; junction bases outside the gene matches: 8. TCRdb recomputed calls from the RT-PCR reads with MiXCR, one row per CDR3 protein. The profile shows roughly 780,000 distinct CDR3 sequences, 15% to 20% of them singletons. The TCR originated in a man aged 45-60 years who received an inactivated influenza vaccine. The sample consisted of PBMCs from blood, taken 5 to 6 days after vaccination. J is TRBJ2-3 and V is TRBV15, with 11 bases lining up with TRBD2. The CDR3 loop reads CATSREGTSGLISTDTQYF. CDR3 bases: TGTGCCACCAGCAGAGAGGGGACTAGCGGCCTAATTAGCACAGATACGCAGTATTTT.